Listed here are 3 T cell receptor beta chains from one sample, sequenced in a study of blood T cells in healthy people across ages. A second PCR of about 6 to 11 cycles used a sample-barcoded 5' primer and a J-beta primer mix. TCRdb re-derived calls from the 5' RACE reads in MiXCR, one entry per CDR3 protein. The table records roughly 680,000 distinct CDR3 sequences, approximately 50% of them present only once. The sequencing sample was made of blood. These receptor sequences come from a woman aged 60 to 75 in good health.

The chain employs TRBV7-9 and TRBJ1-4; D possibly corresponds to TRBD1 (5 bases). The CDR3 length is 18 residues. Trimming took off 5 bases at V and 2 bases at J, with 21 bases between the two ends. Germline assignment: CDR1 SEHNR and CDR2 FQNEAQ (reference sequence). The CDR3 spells CASSRRDVLFSTNEKLFF. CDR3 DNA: TGTGCCAGCAGCCGTCGGGACGTCCTGTTTAGTACTAATGAAAAACTGTTTTTT.

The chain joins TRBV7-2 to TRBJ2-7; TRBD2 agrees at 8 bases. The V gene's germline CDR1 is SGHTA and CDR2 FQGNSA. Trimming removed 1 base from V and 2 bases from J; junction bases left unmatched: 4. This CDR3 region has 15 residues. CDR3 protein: CASSLGAGVAYEQYF. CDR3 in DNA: TGTGCCAGCAGCTTAGGAGCGGGAGTGGCCTACGAGCAGTACTTC. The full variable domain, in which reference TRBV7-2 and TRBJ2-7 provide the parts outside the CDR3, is GAGVSQSPSNKVTEKGKDVELRCDPISGHTALYWYRQSLGQGLEFLIYFQGNSAPDKSGLPSDRFSAERTGGSVSTLTIQRTQQEDSAVYLCASSLGAGVAYEQYFGPGTRLTVT.

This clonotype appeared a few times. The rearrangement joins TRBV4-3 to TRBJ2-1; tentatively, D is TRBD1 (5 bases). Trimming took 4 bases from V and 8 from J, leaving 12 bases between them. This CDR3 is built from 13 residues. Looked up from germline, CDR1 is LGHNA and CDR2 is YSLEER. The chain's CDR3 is CASSPPGFDEQFF. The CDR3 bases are TGCGCCAGCAGCCCACCAGGGTTCGATGAGCAGTTCTTC.